This T cell receptor (beta chain) originates from a study of blood T cell repertoires in COVID-19. Across the whole study: The United States, Italy and Spain provided the acute and convalescent COVID-19 samples. PBMCs, B-cell-depleted T cells, or T cells were the source of the cDNA or gDNA that made up the material.

How the authors handled the data: Amplified reference gene primers provided the basis for estimating nucleated cell counts. The data were produced by immunoSEQ multiplex PCR, yet TCRdb's version contains in-frame clones alone and is incomplete. The V and J calls and clone size are taken from that table; D and trimming were inferred from the DNA. The table lists fewer than 300,000 clones, approximately 91% of them singletons, with under 0.95% in the top ten. The CDR3 is 11 amino acids. V was cut by 6 bases and J by 11 bases, with 13 bases left in between. Germline loops: CDR1 MGHDK, CDR2 SYGVNS. The clonotype originates from a woman in her twenties or thirties with acute or convalescent COVID-19. This chain connects TRBV25-1 to TRBJ1-1; tentative D call: TRBD1 (6 bases). Sequencing was done on a sample of peripheral blood. The CDR3, as DNA: TGTGCCAGCAGGGAGGGGGGGCCGGCTTTCTTT. The encoded protein is CASREGGPAFF.